The source of this TCR beta chain is a study of T cell repertoires in cytomegalovirus infection. Turning to the study itself: HLA-B-restricted CMV epitopes that are well studied were used alongside recently identified HLA-C-restricted ones. Public TCR beta signatures provided an indication of both CMV infection and a matching HLA type.

CDR1 and CDR2 from the germline V gene are LNHDA and SQIVND (reference sequence). The V end lost 11 bases, the J end lost 2 bases, and 18 bases lay between the germline ends. The CDR3 length is 14 residues. Study outcomes and limitations: Totalled public TCR beta family frequency picked out people who carried CMV plus the relevant HLA. There were HLA-C-restricted CMV-specific TCR beta clonotypes dominating the ex vivo response.

TCRdb ran MiXCR on the reads and lists one entry per CDR3 protein. The repertoire includes a few hundred thousand distinct CDR3 sequences, around 40% of them detected once, and around 46% sits in the top ten. On this clonotype itself: The antigen is not known.

Sequenced material: cultured PBMCs, taken from culture after CMV antigen stimulation. This TCR was recovered from a human donor in good health (CMV status not recorded). Some clones in this sample may be carry-over from other donors' samples. The rearrangement links TRBV19 to TRBJ1-2; maybe TRBD1 (5 bases). CDR3 protein: CASKPRGGNYGYTF. The CDR3 nucleotides read TGTGCCTCCAAACCCCGGGGCGGAAACTATGGCTACACCTTC.